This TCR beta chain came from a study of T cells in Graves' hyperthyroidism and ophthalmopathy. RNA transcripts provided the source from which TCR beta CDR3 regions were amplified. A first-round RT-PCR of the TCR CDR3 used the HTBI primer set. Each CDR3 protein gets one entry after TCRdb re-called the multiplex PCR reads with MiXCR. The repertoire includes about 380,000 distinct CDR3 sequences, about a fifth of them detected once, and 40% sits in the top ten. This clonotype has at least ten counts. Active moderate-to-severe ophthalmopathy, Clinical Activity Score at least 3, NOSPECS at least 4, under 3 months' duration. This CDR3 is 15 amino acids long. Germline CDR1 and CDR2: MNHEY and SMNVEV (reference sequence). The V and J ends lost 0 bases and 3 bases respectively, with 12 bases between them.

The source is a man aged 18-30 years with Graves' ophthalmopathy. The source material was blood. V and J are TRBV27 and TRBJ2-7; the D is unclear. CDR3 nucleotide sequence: TGTGCCAGCAGTTTATCGTGGCAGACGAACTACGAGCAGTACTTC. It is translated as CASSLSWQTNYEQYF.